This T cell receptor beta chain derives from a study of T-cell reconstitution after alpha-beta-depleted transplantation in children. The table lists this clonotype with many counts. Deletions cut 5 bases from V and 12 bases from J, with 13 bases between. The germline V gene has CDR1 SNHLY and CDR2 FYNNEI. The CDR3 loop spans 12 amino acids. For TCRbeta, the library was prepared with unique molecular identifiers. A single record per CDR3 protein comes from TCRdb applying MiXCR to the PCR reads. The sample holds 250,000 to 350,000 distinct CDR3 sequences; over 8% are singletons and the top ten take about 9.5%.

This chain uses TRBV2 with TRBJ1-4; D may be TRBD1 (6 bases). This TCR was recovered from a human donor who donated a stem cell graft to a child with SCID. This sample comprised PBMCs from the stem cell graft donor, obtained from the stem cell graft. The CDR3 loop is CASSKGGQQLFF. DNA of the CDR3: TGTGCCAGCAGTAAAGGGGGACAACAACTGTTTTTT.